This record covers a single T cell receptor beta chain. No antigen is known for it. 13 Jbeta primers and 60 Vbeta primers were used for the PCR. Libraries were prepared by immunoSEQ multiplex PCR; TCRdb keeps only in-frame clonotypes and omits some of them. In the table there are 200,000 to 250,000 clones, approximately 83% of which are singletons. This sample stems from a study of cytomegalovirus exposure and HLA in healthy donors. Germline assignment: CDR1 MDHEN and CDR2 SYDVKM. V gave up 4 bases and J gave up 12 bases; unmatched junction bases: 6. CDR3 size: 11 residues. Study-level findings and limits: Within the data, a cluster of highly shared sequence variants was likely a sequencing artifact. Association of a missense DCLRE1C variant with TCR beta V- and J-gene trimming was reported in a later analysis.

The receptor's source is a girl aged 10-17 years in good health and CMV-seronegative. Sequencing used PBMCs. The chain joins TRBV28 to TRBJ2-7, with TRBD1 matching 7 bases. In DNA form, the CDR3 reads TGTGCCAGCAGTTCCAGGGACAGTCTGTACTTC. Amino acid sequence: CASSSRDSLYF.